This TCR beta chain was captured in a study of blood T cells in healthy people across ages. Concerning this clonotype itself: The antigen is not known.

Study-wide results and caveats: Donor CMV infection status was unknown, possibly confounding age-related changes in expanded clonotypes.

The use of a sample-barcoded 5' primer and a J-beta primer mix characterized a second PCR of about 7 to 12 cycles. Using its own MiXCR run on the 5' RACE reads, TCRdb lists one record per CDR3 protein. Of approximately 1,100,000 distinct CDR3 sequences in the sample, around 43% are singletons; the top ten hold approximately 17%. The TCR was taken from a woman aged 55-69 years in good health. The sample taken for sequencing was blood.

The CDR3 spells CSAINRDRLYEQYF. The CDR3 DNA follows: TGCAGTGCTATAAACCGGGACAGGCTGTACGAGCAGTACTTC. The chain links TRBV20-1 to TRBJ2-7, with 8 bases matching TRBD1. The CDR3 covers 14 residues. The germline V gene encodes CDR1 DFQATT and CDR2 SNEGSKA (reference sequence). The ends lost 4 bases at V and 4 bases at J; junction bases unmatched: 9.